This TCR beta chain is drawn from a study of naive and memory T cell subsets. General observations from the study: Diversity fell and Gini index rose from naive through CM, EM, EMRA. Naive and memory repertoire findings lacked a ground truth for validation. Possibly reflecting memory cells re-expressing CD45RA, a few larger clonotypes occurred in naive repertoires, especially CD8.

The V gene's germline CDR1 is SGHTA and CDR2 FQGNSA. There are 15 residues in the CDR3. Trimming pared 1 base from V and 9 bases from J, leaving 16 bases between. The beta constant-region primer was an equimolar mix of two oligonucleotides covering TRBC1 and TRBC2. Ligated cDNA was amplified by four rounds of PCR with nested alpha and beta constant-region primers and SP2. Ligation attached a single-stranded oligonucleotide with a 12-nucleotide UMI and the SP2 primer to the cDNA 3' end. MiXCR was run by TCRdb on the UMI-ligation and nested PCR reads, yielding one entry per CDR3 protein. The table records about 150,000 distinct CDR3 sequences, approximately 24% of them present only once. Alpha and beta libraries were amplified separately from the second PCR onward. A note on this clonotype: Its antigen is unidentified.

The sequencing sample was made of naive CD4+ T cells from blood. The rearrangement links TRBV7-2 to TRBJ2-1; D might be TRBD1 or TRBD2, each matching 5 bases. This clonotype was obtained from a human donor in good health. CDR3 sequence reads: CASSLVAGRDAEQFF. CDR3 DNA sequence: TGTGCCAGCAGCTTAGTCGCGGGTCGGGACGCTGAGCAGTTCTTC.